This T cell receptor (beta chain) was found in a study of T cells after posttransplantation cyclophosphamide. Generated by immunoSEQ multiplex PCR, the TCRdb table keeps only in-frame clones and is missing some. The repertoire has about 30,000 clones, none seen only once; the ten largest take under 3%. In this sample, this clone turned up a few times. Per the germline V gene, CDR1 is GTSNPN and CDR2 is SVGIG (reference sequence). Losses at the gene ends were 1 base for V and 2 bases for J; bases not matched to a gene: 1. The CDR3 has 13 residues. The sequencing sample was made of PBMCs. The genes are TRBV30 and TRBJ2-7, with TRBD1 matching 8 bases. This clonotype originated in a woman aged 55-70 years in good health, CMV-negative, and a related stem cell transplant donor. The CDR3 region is CAWSADRAYEQYF. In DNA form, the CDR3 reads TGTGCCTGGAGTGCGGACAGGGCCTACGAGCAGTACTTC. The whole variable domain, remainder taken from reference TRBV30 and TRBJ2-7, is SQTIHQWPATLVQPVGSPLSLECTVEGTSNPNLYWYRQAAGRGLQLLFYSVGIGQISSEVPQNLSASRPQDRQFILSSKKLLLSDSGFYLCAWSADRAYEQYFGPGTRLTVT.